This TCR beta chain emerged from a study of blood T cell repertoires in COVID-19 (dated by TCRdb to the early 2020s). Looking at the study overall: The collaborator samples originated in the United States, Italy and Spain and spanned the acute and convalescent phases of COVID-19. The repertoires were made available in a free public database intended to serve as a resource for research on the immune response to SARS-CoV-2. The prospective study material was composed of cDNA or gDNA derived from T cells, B-cell-depleted T cells, or PBMCs. The dataset comprised deeply sampled blood TCRbeta repertoires from subjects exposed to, actively infected with, or recovered from COVID-19. Samples came from the ongoing ImmuneRACE study (first 160 participants) plus 1,254 subjects from 6 global collaborators. The sample metadata nearly always contained a de-identified subject ID, COVID-19 status, age in years and sex. HLA class I and class II types, where available, came from metadata supplied by the sample provider rather than from assay-based typing. The paper's findings and limits, for the study overall: Clinical and demographic metadata were provided uncurated, with the amount varying by source and participant.

Whole blood was collected in K2EDTA tubes by collaborating institutions according to the institutions' own protocols. For TCRbeta analysis, collaborators shipped samples as frozen whole blood, isolated PBMCs, or DNA extracted from either of those sample types. In regard to this clone: It lacks a known antigen. There are no base qualities to consult, and no much larger clone falls within one base.

There are 18 amino acids in the CDR3, from cysteine to phenylalanine inclusive. CDR3 DNA is the only sequence kept; it has 54 bases, read in frame from the first base. The germline V gene sets CDR1 to SGHDN and CDR2 to FVKESK. V drops 0 bases and J drops 2 bases, leaving 19 bases in between. TCRbeta CDR3 regions were amplified from genomic DNA using the immunoSEQ Assay, a bias-controlled multiplex PCR. For the original study's pipeline: Within the assay, amplification of reference gene primers was used to estimate how many nucleated cells each sample contained. To quantify the absolute abundance of each unique TCRbeta CDR3 rearrangement, sequence reads were collapsed and filtered. For each sample, productive Simpson clonality was calculated by taking the square root of Simpson's diversity index across productive rearrangements. In TCRdb, the immuneACCESS table is reduced to in-frame sequences with V and J assigned. These tables do not hold every clone; where another copy was compared, an unresolved V gene accounts for under half, and the others remain unexplained. V, J and clone size derive from that table, while D and trimming were established from the DNA sequence. The sample table holds roughly 80,000 clones, of which more than 65% were seen once. The biggest ten clones account for around 12% of the sample.

Sequencing was carried out using peripheral blood. This chain is built from TRBV14 and TRBJ2-5, with a tentative D gene TRBD1 over 6 matching bases. The sequence derives from a man aged 80 or over with acute or convalescent COVID-19. The CDR3 region reads CASSQDPGTTPTQETQYF. At the DNA level, the sequence is TGTGCCAGCAGCCAAGACCCTGGGACAACCCCGACTCAAGAGACCCAGTACTTC. The full variable domain, completed from the reference TRBV14 and TRBJ2-5 proteins outside the CDR3, reads EAGVTQFPSHSVIEKGQTVTLRCDPISGHDNLYWYRRVMGKEIKFLLHFVKESKQDESGMPNNRFLAERTGGTYSTLKVQPAELEDSGVYFCASSQDPGTTPTQETQYFGPGTRLLVL.